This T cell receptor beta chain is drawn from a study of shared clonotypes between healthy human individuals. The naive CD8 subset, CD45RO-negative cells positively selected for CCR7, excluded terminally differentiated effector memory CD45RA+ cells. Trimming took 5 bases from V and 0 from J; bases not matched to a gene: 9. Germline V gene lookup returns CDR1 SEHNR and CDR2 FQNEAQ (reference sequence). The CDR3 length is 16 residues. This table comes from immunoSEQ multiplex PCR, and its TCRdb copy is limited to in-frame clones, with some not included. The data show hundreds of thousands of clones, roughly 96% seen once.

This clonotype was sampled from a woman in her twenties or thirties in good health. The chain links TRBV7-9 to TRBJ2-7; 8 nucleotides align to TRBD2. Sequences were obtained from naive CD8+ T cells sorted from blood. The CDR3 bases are TGTGCCAGCAGCCATTCGGGAGGGGTCGGCTCCTACGAGCAGTACTTC. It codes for CASSHSGGVGSYEQYF. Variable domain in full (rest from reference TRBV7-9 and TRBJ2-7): DTGVSQNPRHKITKRGQNVTFRCDPISEHNRLYWYRQTLGQGPEFLTYFQNEAQLEKSRLLSDRFSAERPKGSFSTLEIQRTEQGDSAMYLCASSHSGGVGSYEQYFGPGTRLTVT.